The 17 T cell receptor beta chains below come from one sample, sequenced in a study of spatial heterogeneity in lung cancer. Time point: sample taken at primary tumor resection. TCRdb fed the 5' RACE reads into MiXCR, producing one record per CDR3 protein. The data show under 85,000 distinct CDR3 sequences, about 8% seen once. The sample consisted of PBMCs, taken at surgery. The source is a male donor with early-stage non-small cell lung cancer.

The chain links TRBV4-1 to TRBJ2-3; 8 bases fit TRBD2. Germline values: CDR1 MGHRA, CDR2 YSYEKL. This CDR3 region has 20 residues. The trim removed 4 bases at V and 5 bases at J, leaving 23 bases unmatched. CDR3 protein: CASSPLSVVSSGMQGDTQYF. CDR3 nucleotide sequence: TGCGCCAGCAGCCCTTTGAGCGTGGTCAGTAGCGGGATGCAAGGAGATACGCAGTATTTT.

This clonotype was seen ten or more times. V and J are TRBV29-1 and TRBJ2-2; 11 bases line up with TRBD2. The CDR3 consists of 14 residues. The germline V gene has CDR1 SQVTM and CDR2 ANQGSEA. The V segment lost 4 bases and the J segment 4 bases; nucleotides outside the gene matches: 2. This CDR3 reads CSVAGLAVTGELFF. As DNA, the CDR3 is TGCAGCGTTGCGGGACTAGCGGTCACCGGGGAGCTGTTTTTT.

This clonotype was observed many times. The genes are TRBV10-3 and TRBJ2-7, with D perhaps given as TRBD1 or TRBD2 (5 bases each). Germline values: CDR1 ENHRY, CDR2 SYGVKD. The V gene lost 11 bases and the J gene lost 6 bases, with 20 bases spanning the gap. This CDR3 has 13 residues. This CDR3 is CAGAGTQGGEQYF. The DNA of the CDR3 is TGTGCCGGAGCCGGGACGCAAGGTGGCGAGCAGTACTTC.

This clonotype has at least ten counts. V is TRBV28 and J is TRBJ1-2; D may be TRBD1 (6 bases). V lost 5 bases and J 6 bases, leaving 22 bases between the germline ends. CDR1 is MDHEN, CDR2 SYDVKM, per germline. CDR3 length: 16 residues. CDR3: CASSVPPGRAGDGYTF. CDR3 nucleotides: TGTGCCAGCAGTGTGCCCCCGGGAAGGGCAGGGGATGGCTACACCTTC.

This clonotype appeared many times. The V and J genes are TRBV4-3 and TRBJ1-2, with TRBD1 matching over 7 bases. Per germline, CDR1 LGHNA and CDR2 YSLEER. This CDR3 has 16 amino acids. V lost 0 bases, J lost 6 bases, and 10 bases stayed unmatched. CDR3 in amino acids: CASSQDFSTGPDGYTF. In DNA form, the CDR3 reads TGCGCCAGCAGCCAAGATTTCTCGACAGGGCCTGATGGCTACACCTTC.

This clonotype showed up just a few times. The rearrangement links TRBV2 to TRBJ2-5; possibly TRBD1 or TRBD2 for D (6 bases each). This CDR3 has 13 amino acids. The germline V gene has CDR1 SNHLY and CDR2 FYNNEI. V was shortened by 9 bases and J by 1 base, with 12 bases between the two germline ends. The CDR3 coding sequence is TGTGCCAGGGGGGGACACGCCCAAGAGACCCAGTACTTC. Its translation is CARGGHAQETQYF.

This clonotype came up a few times. The gene calls are TRBV3-1 and TRBJ1-6; D gene uncertain. V dropped 2 bases and J dropped 7 bases, with 9 bases sitting between them. Germline CDR1 reads LGHDT; CDR2 reads YNNKEL (reference sequence). This CDR3 spans 14 amino acids. The CDR3 nucleotides read TGTGCCAGCAGCCAACCCGGGTACAATTCACCCCTCCACTTT. Its protein product is CASSQPGYNSPLHF.

This chain joins TRBV5-6 and TRBJ2-5; 7 bases are a match to TRBD2. The germline gives CDR1 SGHDT, CDR2 YYEEEE. The ends lost 0 bases at V and 4 bases at J; junction bases unmatched: 12. The CDR3 sequence is 17 residues long. The CDR3 sequence: CASSLESYAGEGETQYF. The CDR3 DNA sequence: TGTGCCAGCAGCTTGGAGTCGTACGCGGGAGAAGGAGAGACCCAGTACTTC.

This clonotype was detected ten times or more. The chain joins TRBV5-1 to TRBJ1-6, with 8 bases aligning to TRBD1. The CDR3 length is 14 residues. Germline CDR1 is SGHRS and CDR2 is YFSETQ. Trimming at V came to 4 bases and at J to 8 bases, leaving 5 bases not matched to a gene. The DNA for the CDR3 is TGCGCCAGCAGCGCCCGGACAGGGTATTCACCCCTCCACTTT. Amino acid sequence: CASSARTGYSPLHF.

This clonotype has more than one count but fewer than ten. The gene calls are TRBV6-1 and TRBJ1-6, with D possibly being TRBD1 (6 bases). The CDR3 runs 14 residues. From germline, CDR1 is MNHNS and CDR2 SASEGT. CDR3 DNA sequence: TGTGCGACCAACTGGGGGCAGGCTAATTCACCCCTCCACTTT. This translates into CATNWGQANSPLHF.

This clonotype was observed many times. The gene calls are TRBV20-1 and TRBJ2-1, with TRBD2 matching over 7 bases. CDR1 is DFQATT and CDR2 is SNEGSKA in the germline V gene (reference sequence). Losses at the gene ends were 6 bases for V and 3 bases for J; bases not matched to a gene: 14. The CDR3 runs 16 residues. DNA for the CDR3: TGCAGTGCGATCCGGTCGGGAGGCCAAGTCTACAATGAGCAGTTCTTC. Translating it yields CSAIRSGGQVYNEQFF.

The gene calls are TRBV27 and TRBJ2-1, with 8 positions matching TRBD1. The V gene's germline CDR1 is MNHEY and CDR2 SMNVEV (reference sequence). CDR3 length: 14 amino acids. With 8 bases clipped from V and 5 bases from J, the junction kept 8 bases outside the gene matches. CDR3 protein: CASRLGQGNNEQFF. In DNA form, the CDR3 reads TGTGCCAGCCGACTAGGACAGGGTAACAATGAGCAGTTCTTC.

In DNA form, the CDR3 reads TGTGCCAGCAGTTTAGACAGTCGGAATGAGCAGTTCTTC. Translating it yields CASSLDSRNEQFF. This chain joins TRBV12-3 or TRBV12-4 and TRBJ2-1; D is undetermined. The CDR3 is made up of 13 amino acids. Trimming left V 1 base short and J 7 bases short, with 8 bases between.

The CDR3 protein is CASTALGGEQETQYF. For the CDR3, the DNA is TGTGCCAGCACCGCGTTGGGAGGGGAACAAGAGACCCAGTACTTC. This chain joins TRBV7-9 and TRBJ2-5; 7 bases align to TRBD2. Germline CDR1 reads SEHNR; CDR2 reads FQNEAQ (reference sequence). The CDR3 spans 15 residues. The ends lost 7 bases at V and 2 bases at J; junction bases unmatched: 10. Supplemented by reference TRBV7-9 and TRBJ2-5, the full variable domain reads DTGVSQNPRHKITKRGQNVTFRCDPISEHNRLYWYRQTLGQGPEFLTYFQNEAQLEKSRLLSDRFSAERPKGSFSTLEIQRTEQGDSAMYLCASTALGGEQETQYFGPGTRLLVL.

This clonotype was counted many times. V and J are TRBV20-1 and TRBJ2-1; 10 bases fit TRBD2. Losses at the gene ends were 6 bases for V and 7 bases for J; bases not matched to a gene: 12. CDR3 size: 15 residues. The germline gives CDR1 DFQATT, CDR2 SNEGSKA (reference sequence). Written as DNA, the CDR3 is TGCAGTGCCCCAATGCGAGCTAGCGGGAGTAATGAGCAGTTCTTC. It encodes CSAPMRASGSNEQFF.

The sample holds a few counts of this clonotype. DNA of the CDR3: TGTGCCAGCAGTGACTCGAGGCAGCCGACCTTTAATCAGCCCCAGCATTTT. It translates to CASSDSRQPTFNQPQHF. The chain combines TRBV6-4 with TRBJ1-5; unclear D gene. The V end lost 0 bases, the J end lost 4 bases, and 16 bases lay between the germline ends. CDR1 and CDR2 from the germline V gene are MRHNA and SNTAGT. There are 17 residues in the CDR3.

In this sample, this clonotype turned up many times. J is TRBJ1-1 and V is TRBV7-9, with a possible D match to TRBD1 (5 bases). Germline CDR1 is SEHNR and CDR2 is FQNEAQ (reference sequence). Trimming removed 4 bases at V and 1 base at J, with 10 bases between. The CDR3 extends over 14 amino acids. For the CDR3, the DNA is TGTGCCAGCAGCTCGGAGGGGAGGAACACTGAAGCTTTCTTT. Protein sequence: CASSSEGRNTEAFF. The full variable domain, with the rest looked up from reference TRBV7-9 and TRBJ1-1, is DTGVSQNPRHKITKRGQNVTFRCDPISEHNRLYWYRQTLGQGPEFLTYFQNEAQLEKSRLLSDRFSAERPKGSFSTLEIQRTEQGDSAMYLCASSSEGRNTEAFFGQGTRLTVV.